Sequencing of this T cell receptor beta chain was carried out in a study of shared clonotypes between healthy human individuals. Across the whole study: Plates per donor: three CD4 naive, three CD4 memory, two CD8 naive, one CD8 memory.

TCRdb's copy holds only in-frame clones and misses some; the assay was immunoSEQ multiplex PCR. The sample gives about 2 million clones, roughly 94% of which show up once; 0.13% is in the top ten. None of the donors, who were healthy HIV-negative adults, had recently had acute infections or vaccinations. Germline V gene data show CDR1 as KGHSH and CDR2 as LQKENI. The CDR3 is 14 residues long. Trimming shortened V by 4 bases and J by 4 bases, and 13 bases separated the two germline ends. This chain connects TRBV18 to TRBJ1-1, with D possibly TRBD1 on 6 matching bases. Sequenced material: naive CD4+ T cells sorted from blood. Subset noted: CD45RA+ positively selected. This clonotype originated in a man younger than 35 in good health. CDR3 sequence reads: CASSHNREGTEAFF. As DNA, the CDR3 is TGTGCCAGCTCACATAACAGGGAGGGCACTGAAGCTTTCTTT.